This TCR beta chain was observed in a study of T-cell reconstitution after alpha-beta-depleted transplantation in children. General observations from the study: Two months or so post-transplant, alpha-beta T cells reportedly derived from several hundred expanded graft clones. The high TCRbeta diversity at day 60 in some patients came from surviving recipient T cells and thymic progenitors. Counts and diversity of T cells one year after transplant came mostly from newly produced T cells.

This CDR3 contains 13 residues. Between the trimmed V and J ends, which lost 8 bases and 3 bases, there was a span of 16 bases. Germline lookup yields CDR1 GTSNPN and CDR2 SVGIG (reference sequence). This clonotype was counted ten times or more. Its antigen is not identified. Using unique molecular identifiers, the investigators prepared the TCRbeta library. From the PCR reads, TCRdb called clonotypes with MiXCR, one entry per CDR3 protein. The table shows a few hundred thousand distinct CDR3 sequences, with around 10% occurring only once. This TCR came from a male patient aged 2-15 years who had a stem cell transplant for chronic granulomatous disease, so the T cells may come from the graft donor. The sequencing here drew on peripheral blood, taken 180 days after TCRalphabeta/CD19-depleted stem cell transplant. The V and J genes are TRBV30 and TRBJ1-2; D unclear. CDR3 nucleotide sequence: TGTGCCGGCCCCCGGTTGGGCGACTATGGCTACACCTTC. This gives the protein CAGPRLGDYGYTF.